These 27 T cell receptor beta chains came from one sample sequenced in a study of blood T cell repertoires in COVID-19. Repertoires were generated with immunoSEQ multiplex PCR, while TCRdb's copy carries only in-frame clones and drops some. This sample yields 95,000 to 150,000 clones, of which around 91% are seen a single time; approximately 3.9% belongs to the top ten. The sequencing sample was made of peripheral blood. The receptors derive from a woman aged 60-75 years with COVID-19, enrolled during active disease.

Turning to this clone: Other nucleotide sequences in the sample specify the same CDR3. V gene TRBV7-2 combines with J gene TRBJ2-1; 10 nucleotides line up with TRBD2. The CDR3 is 15 residues long. With 5 bases clipped from V and 4 bases from J, the junction kept 5 bases outside the gene matches. Germline CDR1 reads SGHTA; CDR2 reads FQGNSA. CDR3: CASSLSGGSYNEQFF. CDR3 in DNA: TGTGCCAGCAGCCTTAGCGGGGGGTCGTACAATGAGCAGTTCTTC.

The rearrangement links TRBV18 to TRBJ1-3, with D possibly being TRBD1 (6 bases). CDR1 KGHSH and CDR2 LQKENI come from the germline V gene. This CDR3 comprises 14 residues. Trimming stripped 3 bases from V and 8 bases from J, with 14 bases between. Here the CDR3 reads CASSPYPGADTIYF. CDR3 coding DNA: TGTGCCAGCTCACCGTATCCAGGGGCGGACACCATATATTTT.

Here the CDR3 DNA reads TGTGCCAGCAGTTTATTACAGTCTGATCAGCCCCAGCATTTT. Translated, it gives CASSLLQSDQPQHF. V is TRBV28 and J is TRBJ1-5; D gene unclear. This CDR3 spans 14 amino acids. Trimming pared 1 base from V and 5 bases from J, leaving 9 bases between. CDR1 and CDR2 from the germline V gene are MDHEN and SYDVKM.

The V call is TRBV10-3, the J call TRBJ2-2; D is possibly TRBD1 (5 bases). CDR1 and CDR2 from the germline V gene are ENHRY and SYGVKD. Trimming took 2 bases from V and 7 from J, leaving 8 bases between them. The CDR3 spans 13 residues. This CDR3 is CAISEQGSGELFF. The CDR3 coding sequence is TGTGCCATCAGTGAGCAGGGTAGCGGGGAGCTGTTTTTT.

The chain employs TRBV5-1 and TRBJ2-6; TRBD1 might be the D (6 bases). There are 19 residues in the CDR3. The germline gives CDR1 SGHRS, CDR2 YFSETQ. V was pared by 7 bases and J by 0 bases, with 23 bases between. Here the CDR3 reads CASGIPSRQAISGANVLTF. The CDR3 nucleotides are TGCGCCAGCGGTATCCCATCCCGACAGGCCATCTCTGGGGCCAACGTCCTGACTTTC.

This clone was recorded only once. The chain is built from TRBV30 and TRBJ1-1, with 8 positions matching TRBD1. The CDR3 is 14 residues long. With 3 bases clipped from V and 6 bases from J, the junction kept 9 bases outside the gene matches. CDR1 GTSNPN and CDR2 SVGIG come from the germline V gene (reference sequence). The CDR3 DNA reads TGTGCCTGGAGCCAGGGGGCGCGAGGTTCTGAAGCTTTCTTT. Protein: CAWSQGARGSEAFF. Supplemented by reference TRBV30 and TRBJ1-1, the full variable domain reads SQTIHQWPATLVQPVGSPLSLECTVEGTSNPNLYWYRQAAGRGLQLLFYSVGIGQISSEVPQNLSASRPQDRQFILSSKKLLLSDSGFYLCAWSQGARGSEAFFGQGTRLTVV.

The chain recombines TRBV18 with TRBJ2-3; D is possibly TRBD2 (6 bases). CDR1 and CDR2 from the germline V gene are KGHSH and LQKENI. CDR3 length: 17 amino acids. V was trimmed by 4 bases and J by 5 bases, leaving 22 bases between them. CDR3 DNA sequence: TGTGCCAGCTCACGCAGCGCCGGGGGACCCTTAGGAGATACGCAGTATTTT. Its translation is CASSRSAGGPLGDTQYF.

This clone was found once. V gene TRBV27 combines with J gene TRBJ1-1; maybe TRBD1 (6 bases). This CDR3 is 12 amino acids long. Germline assignment: CDR1 MNHEY and CDR2 SMNVEV (reference sequence). V lost 6 bases to trimming and J lost 3 bases, with 8 bases between them. The CDR3 sequence: CASRRGYTEAFF. CDR3 in DNA: TGTGCCAGCAGGAGGGGGTACACTGAAGCTTTCTTT.

The gene calls are TRBV19 and TRBJ1-1; 8 positions match TRBD1. The CDR3 runs 18 residues. Per the germline V gene, CDR1 is LNHDA and CDR2 is SQIVND (reference sequence). The V gene end was trimmed by 10 bases and the J gene end by 6 bases; junction bases not matched to a gene: 25. The CDR3 sequence: CATQRYAGGLLSDPEAFF. The CDR3 nucleotides read TGTGCCACTCAAAGGTACGCAGGGGGCCTTTTGAGTGATCCTGAAGCTTTCTTT.

The CDR3 DNA follows: TGTGCCAGCAGCTTAGTGGGTCAGGGGGCGGGCTACACCTTC. Encoded protein: CASSLVGQGAGYTF. This rearrangement joins TRBV7-2 to TRBJ1-2; 8 bases match TRBD1. The CDR3 extends over 14 amino acids. Germline loops: CDR1 SGHTA, CDR2 FQGNSA. The ends lost 1 base at V and 8 bases at J; junction bases unmatched: 6. Combining the CDR3 with reference TRBV7-2 and TRBJ1-2 gives the whole variable domain GAGVSQSPSNKVTEKGKDVELRCDPISGHTALYWYRQSLGQGLEFLIYFQGNSAPDKSGLPSDRFSAERTGGSVSTLTIQRTQQEDSAVYLCASSLVGQGAGYTFGSGTRLTVV.

The V and J genes are TRBV11-2 and TRBJ1-6, with 8 bases lining up with TRBD1. The CDR3 totals 15 residues. Germline V gives CDR1 SGHAT, CDR2 FQNNGV. V lost 5 bases to trimming and J lost 8 bases; unmatched junction nucleotides: 8. DNA of the CDR3: TGTGCCAGCAGCGGTAGGACAGGGCTACATTCACCCCTCCACTTT. Translating gives CASSGRTGLHSPLHF. Filled out from reference TRBV11-2 and TRBJ1-6, the complete variable domain reads EAGVAQSPRYKIIEKRQSVAFWCNPISGHATLYWYQQILGQGPKLLIQFQNNGVVDDSQLPKDRFSAERLKGVDSTLKIQPAKLEDSAVYLCASSGRTGLHSPLHFGNGTRLTVT.

As for this clone: Mismatch with germline at one junction end may stem from a read error. The chain's CDR3 is CASSKDRAQNTEAFF. The CDR3 DNA reads as TGTGCCAGCAGCAAAGACAGGGCCCAGAACACTGAAGCTTTCTTT. The rearrangement uses TRBV4-2 and TRBJ1-1; TRBD1 matches 7 bases. CDR1 and CDR2 from the germline V gene are LGHNA and YNFKEQ. The CDR3 contains 15 residues.

This sequence joins TRBV6-6 and TRBJ1-6; TRBD1 might be the D (5 bases). V dropped 7 bases and J dropped 10 bases, with 20 bases sitting between them. The CDR3 runs 15 residues. Germline loops: CDR1 MNHNY, CDR2 SVGAGI (reference sequence). CDR3 DNA: TGTGCCAGCACCCTGGGCGGGGGGGTACGGTCACCCCTCCACTTT. This encodes CASTLGGGVRSPLHF.

The rearrangement uses TRBV7-9 and TRBJ1-2; D perhaps matches TRBD1 (6 bases). Germline-derived CDR1 and CDR2 are SEHNR and FQNEAQ (reference sequence). This CDR3 spans 15 amino acids. V lost 5 bases, J lost 5 bases, and 18 bases lay in between. The CDR3 DNA sequence: TGTGCCAGCAGCAAACACGCGACAGGATTGTATGGCTACACCTTC. This sequence encodes CASSKHATGLYGYTF. Complete variable domain (other parts from reference TRBV7-9 and TRBJ1-2): DTGVSQNPRHKITKRGQNVTFRCDPISEHNRLYWYRQTLGQGPEFLTYFQNEAQLEKSRLLSDRFSAERPKGSFSTLEIQRTEQGDSAMYLCASSKHATGLYGYTFGSGTRLTVV.

V gene TRBV3-1 (or the pseudogene TRBV3-2) combines with J gene TRBJ2-7, with D perhaps matching TRBD1 (5 bases). Germline loops: CDR1 LGHDT, CDR2 YNNKEL (reference sequence). CDR3 length: 13 residues. V was trimmed by 5 bases and J by 2 bases, leaving 10 bases between them. CDR3 DNA: TGTGCCAGCAGCGCATCAGGGACCTACGAGCAGTACTTC. Its translation: CASSASGTYEQYF.

CDR3 loop: CASRRTGRGIYGYTF. DNA for the CDR3: TGTGCCAGCAGAAGGACAGGGAGAGGTATCTATGGCTACACCTTC. This chain uses TRBV6-4 with TRBJ1-2; 8 positions match TRBD1. There are 15 residues in the CDR3. Trimming removed 6 bases from V and 4 bases from J; junction bases left unmatched: 10. Germline assignment: CDR1 MRHNA and CDR2 SNTAGT.

The chain employs TRBV19 and TRBJ1-2, with 8 bases aligning to TRBD1. The CDR3 runs to 14 residues. Germline V gives CDR1 LNHDA, CDR2 SQIVND (reference sequence). The V and J ends lost 6 bases and 6 bases, in that order; junction bases with no gene match: 9. CDR3 sequence: CASRTSGGANGYTF. The CDR3 region has the DNA TGTGCCAGTAGAACTTCAGGGGGCGCGAATGGCTACACCTTC.

Concerning this clone itself: This CDR3 is also generated by other DNA sequences in the sample. V and J are TRBV9 and TRBJ2-5; 7 bases fit TRBD2. This CDR3 is 14 amino acids long. Germline CDR1 SGDLS, CDR2 YYNGEE. With 0 bases clipped from V and 2 bases from J, the junction kept 1 base outside the gene matches. The CDR3 loop reads CASSVVGGQETQYF. Written as DNA, the CDR3 is TGTGCCAGCAGCGTAGTGGGGGGGCAAGAGACCCAGTACTTC. Filled out from reference TRBV9 and TRBJ2-5, the complete variable domain reads DSGVTQTPKHLITATGQRVTLRCSPRSGDLSVYWYQQSLDQGLQFLIQYYNGEERAKGNILERFSAQQFPDLHSELNLSSLELGDSALYFCASSVVGGQETQYFGPGTRLLVL.

The chain is built from TRBV24-1 and TRBJ2-1, with D tentatively TRBD1 (6 bases). V lost 10 bases and J 12 bases, leaving 24 bases between the germline ends. The CDR3 sequence is 14 residues long. The germline CDR1 and CDR2 sequences are KGHDR and SFDVKD. The CDR3 region has the DNA TGTGCCACAAACCGGACAGCCAACTCCGGCGGGCAGTTCTTC. Translating it yields CATNRTANSGGQFF.

The CDR3 protein is CASSPMQVYEQYF. The CDR3 DNA sequence: TGTGCCAGCAGCCCGATGCAGGTCTACGAGCAGTACTTC. The chain joins TRBV7-2 to TRBJ2-7; no firm D call. The V end was cut by 5 bases, the J end by 3 bases, with 11 bases between. The CDR3 is made up of 13 amino acids. Germline-derived CDR1 and CDR2 are SGHTA and FQGNSA.

The chain uses TRBV19 and TRBJ1-2, with TRBD1 matching over 8 bases. The CDR3 extends over 16 amino acids. CDR1 is LNHDA and CDR2 is SQIVND in the germline V gene (reference sequence). The ends lost 2 bases at V and 4 bases at J; junction bases unmatched: 9. The CDR3 reads CASSIRKDREGYGYTF. The CDR3 DNA is TGTGCCAGTAGTATACGAAAGGACAGGGAAGGCTATGGCTACACCTTC.

The chain combines TRBV11-3 with TRBJ2-5, with TRBD1 as a possible D gene (5 bases). CDR1 is SGHNT, CDR2 YENEEA, per germline. V was shortened by 1 base and J by 1 base, with 10 bases between the two germline ends. The CDR3 is 15 residues long. The CDR3 sequence: CASSLGQGGQETQYF. CDR3 nucleotides: TGTGCCAGCAGCTTAGGGCAGGGTGGCCAAGAGACCCAGTACTTC.

V and J are TRBV7-8 and TRBJ2-5; TRBD2 matches 15 bases. J lost 5 bases, V lost 5 bases, and 6 bases had no gene match. The germline CDR1 and CDR2 sequences are SGHVS and FQNEAQ. The CDR3 length is 16 residues. The CDR3, as DNA: TGTGCCAGCAGCCCGGGGACTAGCGGGGGGAGGGAGACCCAGTACTTC. This translates into CASSPGTSGGRETQYF.

The CDR3 sequence: CASSPHLAGGPVNEQFF. In nucleotides, the CDR3 is TGTGCCAGCAGCCCACACTTAGCGGGGGGGCCGGTAAATGAGCAGTTCTTC. The chain carries TRBV5-4 and TRBJ2-1; 11 bases fit TRBD2. This CDR3 region has 17 residues. J gave up 7 bases and V 4 bases, and 13 bases lay outside the gene matches. The germline V gene has CDR1 SGHNT and CDR2 YYREEE (reference sequence).

The rearrangement links TRBV4-2 to TRBJ2-1; TRBD2 matches 9 bases. CDR1 and CDR2 from the germline V gene are LGHNA and YNFKEQ. J lost 8 bases, V lost 0 bases, and 5 bases had no gene match. This CDR3 comprises 15 residues. DNA of the CDR3: TGTGCCAGCAGCCAAGATGGGCGGGGGGGCGATGAGCAGTTCTTC. It specifies CASSQDGRGGDEQFF.

This clone was counted only a few times. This chain links TRBV5-1 with TRBJ2-3; possible D gene TRBD1, 5 bases. Between the trimmed V and J ends, which lost 3 bases and 2 bases, there was a span of 16 bases. The germline V gene has CDR1 SGHRS and CDR2 YFSETQ. CDR3 length: 16 residues. The CDR3 sequence is CASSSVLGASTDTQYF. DNA for the CDR3: TGCGCCAGCAGCTCAGTGTTAGGGGCTTCCACAGATACGCAGTATTTT.

The chain recombines TRBV11-2 with TRBJ2-7; D might be TRBD2 (5 bases). The CDR3 consists of 16 residues. V lost 2 bases and J lost 0, with 14 bases in between. The germline CDR1 and CDR2 sequences are SGHAT and FQNNGV. CDR3 amino acids: CASSLLSGASSYEQYF. In DNA form, the CDR3 reads TGTGCCAGCAGCTTACTCAGCGGTGCCAGCTCCTACGAGCAGTACTTC.